This passage covers 30 T cell receptor beta chains from one sample sequenced in a study of T cells after yellow fever vaccination. TCRdb re-derived calls from the 5' RACE reads in MiXCR, one entry per CDR3 protein. The data show some 390,000 distinct CDR3 sequences, around 6.4% seen once. This specimen consisted of PBMCs, obtained 5 days after the yellow fever booster vaccination. These receptors all stem from a young man who received the YFV17D yellow fever vaccine.

This clonotype showed up just a few times. The rearrangement links TRBV20-1 to TRBJ1-2; D is perhaps TRBD1 (6 bases). Germline V gives CDR1 DFQATT, CDR2 SNEGSKA (reference sequence). Trimming removed 5 bases from V and 4 bases from J, with 17 bases in between. The length of the CDR3 is 14 residues. This CDR3 reads CSALRQGSGYGYTF. CDR3 coding DNA: TGCAGTGCTTTGCGGCAGGGGAGCGGCTATGGCTACACCTTC.

This clonotype was observed a handful of times. This chain uses TRBV28 with TRBJ2-2; TRBD2 is a possible D gene (5 bases). V was pared by 7 bases and J by 5 bases, with 14 bases between. In germline, CDR1 is MDHEN, CDR2 SYDVKM. This CDR3 is built from 14 residues. For the CDR3, the DNA is TGTGCCAGCAAAGGCGGGCGAGGAACCGGGGAGCTGTTTTTT. It yields the protein CASKGGRGTGELFF.

This clonotype was counted ten times or more. The gene calls are TRBV11-2 and TRBJ2-2; D unclear. V shed 6 bases and J shed 6 bases, with 8 bases lying between them. CDR1 is SGHAT and CDR2 is FQNNGV in the germline V gene. CDR3 size: 12 residues. This CDR3 is CASRNGAGELFF. In DNA form, the CDR3 reads TGTGCCAGCAGGAACGGAGCCGGGGAGCTGTTTTTT. Full variable domain (missing parts from reference TRBV11-2 and TRBJ2-2): EAGVAQSPRYKIIEKRQSVAFWCNPISGHATLYWYQQILGQGPKLLIQFQNNGVVDDSQLPKDRFSAERLKGVDSTLKIQPAKLEDSAVYLCASRNGAGELFFGEGSRLTVL.

This clonotype appeared a few times. This chain joins TRBV6-1 and TRBJ2-7, with D perhaps assigned TRBD1 or TRBD2 (5 bases each). Germline V CDR1 and CDR2: MNHNS, SASEGT. The CDR3 covers 16 residues. Trimming removed 7 bases from V and 0 bases from J, with 19 bases in between. The CDR3 DNA sequence: TGTGCCAGCACCGGGGCCCCCGCGGGCAGCTCCTACGAGCAGTACTTC. As protein: CASTGAPAGSSYEQYF.

This chain links TRBV30 with TRBJ2-1, with D possibly TRBD2 on 6 matching bases. V dropped 0 bases and J dropped 10 bases, with 13 bases sitting between them. This CDR3 comprises 13 residues. The germline V gene has CDR1 GTSNPN and CDR2 SVGIG (reference sequence). This CDR3 reads CAWSVKAGKEQFF. As DNA, the CDR3 is TGTGCCTGGAGTGTAAAGGCGGGAAAGGAGCAGTTCTTC. Full variable domain (rest looked up from reference TRBV30 and TRBJ2-1): SQTIHQWPATLVQPVGSPLSLECTVEGTSNPNLYWYRQAAGRGLQLLFYSVGIGQISSEVPQNLSASRPQDRQFILSSKKLLLSDSGFYLCAWSVKAGKEQFFGPGTRLTVL.

This clonotype was seen more than once but under ten times. The V gene is TRBV12-3 or TRBV12-4, the J gene TRBJ2-7; D remains unclear. Deletions cut 3 bases from V and 6 bases from J, with 18 bases between. The CDR3 length is 15 residues. CDR3 DNA: TGTGCCAGCAGTTTCGGTGCGGTTCTCACCGCCGAGCAGTACTTC. Translating it yields CASSFGAVLTAEQYF.

Many counts were recorded for this clonotype. The chain links TRBV5-1 to TRBJ2-3; perhaps TRBD2 as D (6 bases). Germline loops: CDR1 SGHRS, CDR2 YFSETQ. The V end was cut by 4 bases, the J end by 0 bases, with 12 bases between. The CDR3 covers 15 residues. The CDR3: CASSTGGLSTDTQYF. The CDR3 bases are TGCGCCAGCAGCACCGGAGGGCTTAGCACAGATACGCAGTATTTT.

The chain uses TRBV5-8 and TRBJ2-7; 9 bases agree with TRBD1. This CDR3 region has 14 residues. The germline gives CDR1 SGHTS, CDR2 YDEGEE. J lost 5 bases, V lost 5 bases, and 8 bases had no gene match. The CDR3 spells CASRGPGQGNEQYF. The CDR3, as DNA: TGTGCCAGCAGGGGGCCAGGACAGGGGAACGAGCAGTACTTC.

V gene TRBV9 combines with J gene TRBJ2-7; D is uncertain. The CDR3 length is 11 residues. Trimming cost V 4 bases and J 6 bases, with 8 bases left between them. The germline gives CDR1 SGDLS, CDR2 YYNGEE. The CDR3 spells CASSSGPEQYF. CDR3 nucleotide sequence: TGTGCCAGCAGCTCCGGCCCCGAGCAGTACTTC.

The chain combines TRBV12-3 or TRBV12-4 with TRBJ1-4; 9 positions agree with TRBD1. J lost 10 bases, V lost 6 bases, and 3 bases had no gene match. The CDR3 has 12 residues. CDR3 amino acids: CASRQDRGKLFF. The DNA for the CDR3 is TGTGCCAGCAGACAGGACAGGGGAAAACTGTTTTTT.

This clonotype was recorded a few times. This chain links TRBV5-1 with TRBJ2-2; D could derive from TRBD1 or TRBD2 (5 bases each). This CDR3 has 14 residues. V was cut by 7 bases and J by 1 base, with 11 bases left in between. The germline V gene encodes CDR1 SGHRS and CDR2 YFSETQ. The CDR3 loop is CASHPGRNTGELFF. CDR3 coding DNA: TGCGCCAGCCACCCGGGGCGGAACACCGGGGAGCTGTTTTTT.

This clonotype was found many times. The chain joins TRBV20-1 to TRBJ2-1; TRBD2 agrees at 8 bases. Unmatched junction bases numbered 8, after V lost 3 bases and J lost 1 base. Germline CDR1 and CDR2: DFQATT and SNEGSKA (reference sequence). The CDR3 contains 16 residues. CDR3 loop: CSASPKRESSYNEQFF. Written as DNA, the CDR3 is TGCAGTGCTAGTCCAAAGCGGGAGTCTTCCTACAATGAGCAGTTCTTC.

In this sample, this clonotype turned up a few times. V usage is TRBV7-2 and J usage is TRBJ1-4, with 7 bases that match TRBD1. The trim removed 6 bases at V and 8 bases at J, leaving 9 bases unmatched. The CDR3 consists of 14 residues. Germline lookup yields CDR1 SGHTA and CDR2 FQGNSA. The CDR3 DNA reads TGTGCCAGCAGGTTCACAGGGGAAGGCGAAAAACTGTTTTTT. It is translated as CASRFTGEGEKLFF. The full variable domain, in which reference TRBV7-2 and TRBJ1-4 provide the parts outside the CDR3, is GAGVSQSPSNKVTEKGKDVELRCDPISGHTALYWYRQSLGQGLEFLIYFQGNSAPDKSGLPSDRFSAERTGGSVSTLTIQRTQQEDSAVYLCASRFTGEGEKLFFGSGTQLSVL.

J is TRBJ1-2 and V is TRBV5-1; no definite D call. V was cut by 0 bases and J by 7 bases, with 10 bases left in between. Germline loops: CDR1 SGHRS, CDR2 YFSETQ. The CDR3 runs 13 residues. The CDR3 region is CASSLGTEGGYTF. The DNA of the CDR3 is TGCGCCAGCAGCTTGGGCACGGAGGGTGGCTACACCTTC.

The genes are TRBV5-4 and TRBJ1-1; TRBD1 is a possible D gene (5 bases). V shed 4 bases and J shed 0 bases, with 19 bases lying between them. Germline V gene lookup returns CDR1 SGHNT and CDR2 YYREEE (reference sequence). The CDR3 runs 17 residues. In DNA form, the CDR3 reads TGTGCCAGCAGCAAACAGGTTTCACCCATCATGAACACTGAAGCTTTCTTT. Its translation: CASSKQVSPIMNTEAFF.

The V call is TRBV6-2 or TRBV6-3, the J call TRBJ2-2; TRBD2 agrees at 10 bases. The length of the CDR3 is 15 residues. The V and J ends lost 7 bases and 6 bases, in that order; junction bases with no gene match: 8. Germline V gives CDR1 MNHEY, CDR2 SVGEGT. CDR3 sequence: CASTPTGLAAGELFF. In DNA, the CDR3 is TGTGCCAGCACACCCACAGGACTAGCGGCCGGGGAGCTGTTTTTT.

This clonotype was seen at least ten times. The chain carries TRBV15 and TRBJ2-1, with D uncertain. The CDR3 extends over 14 amino acids. V was trimmed by 0 bases and J by 2 bases, leaving 5 bases between them. Germline CDR1 is LNHNV and CDR2 is YYDKDF (reference sequence). CDR3: CATSRDRPYNEQFF. CDR3 DNA: TGTGCCACCAGCAGAGATCGCCCCTACAATGAGCAGTTCTTC.

In its sample, this clonotype was seen a few times. The J gene is TRBJ2-2, the V gene TRBV5-1; 8 bases line up with TRBD2. The V segment lost 3 bases and the J segment 1 base; nucleotides outside the gene matches: 8. CDR3 size: 17 residues. The germline V gene has CDR1 SGHRS and CDR2 YFSETQ. The CDR3 DNA reads TGCGCCAGCAGCTCCTGGAGTAGCGGGATGAACACCGGGGAGCTGTTTTTT. This gives the protein CASSSWSSGMNTGELFF.

This clonotype was seen ten or more times. The rearrangement joins TRBV5-1 to TRBJ2-2; D is uncertain. The CDR3 covers 14 residues. CDR1 and CDR2 (germline): SGHRS, YFSETQ. Trimming stripped 0 bases from V and 6 bases from J, with 9 bases between. CDR3 residues: CASSLARSSGELFF. The CDR3 DNA reads TGCGCCAGCAGCTTGGCTCGCTCCTCCGGGGAGCTGTTTTTT.

The V gene is TRBV10-3, the J gene TRBJ1-1; 8 bases fit TRBD1. Germline V gene data show CDR1 as ENHRY and CDR2 as SYGVKD. The CDR3 consists of 14 residues. J was trimmed by 1 base and V by 6 bases; bases with no gene match: 4. As DNA, the CDR3 is TGTGCCATCAGGGGACAGGCCGGGAACACTGAAGCTTTCTTT. Residues: CAIRGQAGNTEAFF.

This clonotype was observed many times. The chain recombines TRBV29-1 with TRBJ2-1, with D hard to call. This CDR3 contains 13 residues. Germline assignment: CDR1 SQVTM and CDR2 ANQGSEA. V was trimmed by 7 bases and J by 4 bases, leaving 14 bases between them. The CDR3 reads CSGSPGPYNEQFF. DNA for the CDR3: TGCAGCGGCTCCCCCGGACCTTACAATGAGCAGTTCTTC.

The J gene is TRBJ1-2, the V gene TRBV12-3 or TRBV12-4; D is perhaps TRBD1 (6 bases). V shed 3 bases and J shed 4 bases, with 9 bases lying between them. The CDR3 covers 13 residues. This CDR3 reads CASSLGAVYGYTF. Here the CDR3 DNA reads TGTGCCAGCAGTTTGGGGGCAGTCTATGGCTACACCTTC.

The rearrangement links TRBV5-4 to TRBJ2-3, with D perhaps matching TRBD1 or TRBD2 (5 bases each). Trimming removed 5 bases from V and 8 bases from J, with 15 bases in between. Per the germline V gene, CDR1 is SGHNT and CDR2 is YYREEE (reference sequence). The CDR3 contains 13 residues. CDR3 bases: TGTGCCAGCAGTCTACCCGAGGGGCGTACGCAGTATTTT. It codes for CASSLPEGRTQYF.

A few counts support this clonotype. The chain links TRBV18 to TRBJ1-4, with D unresolved. Germline assignment: CDR1 KGHSH and CDR2 LQKENI. The CDR3 has 15 residues. Trimming pared 2 bases from V and 3 bases from J, leaving 10 bases between. Written as DNA, the CDR3 is TGTGCCAGCTCACCATTTGGTAGCCCTAATGAAAAACTGTTTTTT. It encodes CASSPFGSPNEKLFF.

This clonotype was observed at least ten times. V is TRBV6-5 and J is TRBJ1-2; 7 nucleotides align to TRBD1. CDR1 and CDR2 from the germline V gene are MNHEY and SVGAGI. The CDR3 loop spans 13 amino acids. V was pared by 6 bases and J by 4 bases, with 5 bases of the junction left unmatched. CDR3 in DNA: TGTGCCAGCAGAACGGGACAGATCTATGGCTACACCTTC. Translating it yields CASRTGQIYGYTF.

The chain uses TRBV3-1 and TRBJ2-3; TRBD2 matches at 11 bases. The CDR3 is made up of 14 amino acids. Germline lookup yields CDR1 LGHDT and CDR2 YNNKEL (reference sequence). V was clipped by 6 bases and J by 5 bases; unmatched bases: 4. Written as DNA, the CDR3 is TGTGCCAGCAGACGAGGGACTAGCGGAGATACGCAGTATTTT. This sequence encodes CASRRGTSGDTQYF.

There are many counts of this clonotype. V and J are TRBV5-1 and TRBJ2-7; the match to TRBD1 covers 7 bases. CDR1 is SGHRS, CDR2 YFSETQ, per germline. This CDR3 has 13 amino acids. J was trimmed by 3 bases and V by 6 bases; bases with no gene match: 6. The CDR3 coding sequence is TGCGCCAGCAAACAGGGGTTAGGCTACGAGCAGTACTTC. Protein product: CASKQGLGYEQYF.

The rearrangement links TRBV12-3 or TRBV12-4 to TRBJ2-4; TRBD1 aligns across 7 bases. CDR3 length: 12 amino acids. Germline trimming cut 5 bases from V and 8 bases from J; bases unmatched to any gene: 3. The CDR3 reads CASSTGVDIQYF. The DNA of the CDR3 is TGTGCCAGCAGTACAGGGGTGGACATTCAGTACTTC.

The sample holds many counts of this clonotype. The chain uses TRBV7-2 and TRBJ2-2; perhaps TRBD1 as D (6 bases). Germline loops: CDR1 SGHTA, CDR2 FQGNSA. The germline V and J ends were trimmed by 8 bases and 2 bases, with 12 bases remaining between them. The CDR3 extends over 14 amino acids. The CDR3, as DNA: TGTGCCAGCGTGGGACAAAGAAACACCGGGGAGCTGTTTTTT. Translation: CASVGQRNTGELFF.

A note on this clonotype: A clone one base away is much larger, so this may be a read error. The CDR3 DNA follows: TGTGCCAGCCGCACAGGGGAAAGCCCCTACGAGCAGTACTTC. It codes for CASRTGESPYEQYF. The chain links TRBV6-1 to TRBJ2-7; 7 positions match TRBD1. Trimming cost V 8 bases and J 2 bases; bases outside gene matches: 9. The CDR3 runs to 14 residues. The germline gives CDR1 MNHNS, CDR2 SASEGT.